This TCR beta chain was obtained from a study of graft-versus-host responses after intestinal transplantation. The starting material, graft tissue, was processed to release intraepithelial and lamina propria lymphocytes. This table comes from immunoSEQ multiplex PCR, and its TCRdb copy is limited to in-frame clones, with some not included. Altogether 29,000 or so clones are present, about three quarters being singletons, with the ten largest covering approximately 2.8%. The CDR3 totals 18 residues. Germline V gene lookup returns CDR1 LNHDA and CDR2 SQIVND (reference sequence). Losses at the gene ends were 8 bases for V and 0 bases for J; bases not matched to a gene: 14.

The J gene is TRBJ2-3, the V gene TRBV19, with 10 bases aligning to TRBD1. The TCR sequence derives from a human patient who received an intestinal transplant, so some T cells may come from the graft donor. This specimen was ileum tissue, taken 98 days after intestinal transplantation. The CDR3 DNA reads TGTGCCAGTGGCGCTACCTCGGGACAGGGGTTAAGCACAGATACGCAGTATTTT. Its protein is CASGATSGQGLSTDTQYF.